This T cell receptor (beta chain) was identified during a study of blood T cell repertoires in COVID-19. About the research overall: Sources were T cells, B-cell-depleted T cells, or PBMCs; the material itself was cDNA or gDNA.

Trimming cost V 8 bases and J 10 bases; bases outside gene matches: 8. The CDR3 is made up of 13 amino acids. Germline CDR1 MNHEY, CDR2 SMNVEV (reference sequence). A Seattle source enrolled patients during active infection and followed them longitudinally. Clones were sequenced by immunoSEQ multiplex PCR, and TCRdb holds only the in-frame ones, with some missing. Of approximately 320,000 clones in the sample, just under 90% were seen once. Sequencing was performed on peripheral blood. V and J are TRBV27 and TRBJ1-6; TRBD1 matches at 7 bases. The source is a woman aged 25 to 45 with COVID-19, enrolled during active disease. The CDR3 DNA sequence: TGTGCCAGCGGATTGACAGGGCAATCACCCCTCCACTTT. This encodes CASGLTGQSPLHF.